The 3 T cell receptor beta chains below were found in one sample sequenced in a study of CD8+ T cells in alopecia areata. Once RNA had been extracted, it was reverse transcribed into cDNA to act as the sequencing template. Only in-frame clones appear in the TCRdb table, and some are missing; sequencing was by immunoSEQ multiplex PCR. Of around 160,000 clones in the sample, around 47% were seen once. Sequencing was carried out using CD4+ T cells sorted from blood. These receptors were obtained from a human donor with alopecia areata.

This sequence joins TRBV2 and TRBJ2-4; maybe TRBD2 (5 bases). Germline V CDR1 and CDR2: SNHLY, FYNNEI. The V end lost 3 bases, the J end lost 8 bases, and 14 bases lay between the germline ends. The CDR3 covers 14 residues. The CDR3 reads CASSDFSGRDIQYF. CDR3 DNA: TGTGCCAGCAGTGATTTTTCGGGAAGAGACATTCAGTACTTC.

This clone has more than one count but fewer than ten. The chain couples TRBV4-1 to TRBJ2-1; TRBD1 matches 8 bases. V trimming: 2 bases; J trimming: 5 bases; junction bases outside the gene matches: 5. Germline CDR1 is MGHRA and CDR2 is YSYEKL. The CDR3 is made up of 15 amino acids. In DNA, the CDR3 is TGCGCCAGCAGCCAAACCGGGACAGGAGACAATGAGCAGTTCTTC. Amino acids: CASSQTGTGDNEQFF.

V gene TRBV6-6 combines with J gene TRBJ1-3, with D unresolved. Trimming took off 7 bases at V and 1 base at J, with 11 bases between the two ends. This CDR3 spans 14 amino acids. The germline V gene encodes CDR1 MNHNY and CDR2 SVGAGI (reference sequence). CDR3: CASTSGESGNTIYF. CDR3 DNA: TGTGCCAGCACCTCCGGGGAATCTGGAAACACCATATATTTT.